This T cell receptor beta chain emerged from a study of blood T cell repertoires in COVID-19. Study-level background: COVID-19 samples collected from the United States, Italy and Spain covered acute and convalescent phases.

Profiled with immunoSEQ multiplex PCR; TCRdb holds only in-frame clones, not every one. The sample lists 130,000 to 150,000 clones; approximately 90% were seen once. CDR1 and CDR2 (germline): SEHNR, FQNEAQ (reference sequence). The CDR3 totals 18 residues. V lost 5 bases and J lost 3; bases outside the gene matches: 11. J is TRBJ2-3 and V is TRBV7-9, with 13 bases aligning to TRBD2. The sample comprised peripheral blood. The clonotype originates from a woman aged 45-59 years with active or convalescent COVID-19. The CDR3 region is CASSPRWGTSGETDTQYF. CDR3 DNA: TGTGCCAGCAGCCCTAGGTGGGGGACTAGCGGGGAAACAGATACGCAGTATTTT. Supplemented by reference TRBV7-9 and TRBJ2-3, the full variable domain reads DTGVSQNPRHKITKRGQNVTFRCDPISEHNRLYWYRQTLGQGPEFLTYFQNEAQLEKSRLLSDRFSAERPKGSFSTLEIQRTEQGDSAMYLCASSPRWGTSGETDTQYFGPGTRLTVL.